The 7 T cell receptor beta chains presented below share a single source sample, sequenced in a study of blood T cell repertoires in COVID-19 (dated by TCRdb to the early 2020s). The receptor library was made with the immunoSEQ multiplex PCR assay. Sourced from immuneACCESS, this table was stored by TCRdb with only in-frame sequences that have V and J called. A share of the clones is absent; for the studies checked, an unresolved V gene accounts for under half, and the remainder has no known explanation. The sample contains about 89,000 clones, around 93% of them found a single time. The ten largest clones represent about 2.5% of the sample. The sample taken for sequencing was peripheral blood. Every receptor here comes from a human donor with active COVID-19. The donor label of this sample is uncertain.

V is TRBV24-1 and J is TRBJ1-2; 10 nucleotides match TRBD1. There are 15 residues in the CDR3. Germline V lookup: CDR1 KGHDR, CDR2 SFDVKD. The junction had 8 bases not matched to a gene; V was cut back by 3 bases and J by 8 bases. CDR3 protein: CATSDATGGERGYTF. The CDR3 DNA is TGTGCCACCAGTGATGCGACAGGGGGCGAGCGGGGCTACACCTTC.

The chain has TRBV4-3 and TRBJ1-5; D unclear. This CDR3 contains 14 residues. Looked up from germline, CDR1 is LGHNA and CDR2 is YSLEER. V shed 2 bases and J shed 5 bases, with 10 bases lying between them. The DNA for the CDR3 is TGCGCCAGCAGCCAATCCCGGGGAGATCAGCCCCAGCATTTT. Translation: CASSQSRGDQPQHF.

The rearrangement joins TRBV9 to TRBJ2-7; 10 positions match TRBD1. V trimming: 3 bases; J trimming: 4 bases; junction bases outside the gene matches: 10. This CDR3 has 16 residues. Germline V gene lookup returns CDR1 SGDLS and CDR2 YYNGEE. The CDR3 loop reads CASSAAPGQGLYEQYF. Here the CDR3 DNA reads TGTGCCAGCAGCGCGGCCCCGGGACAGGGGCTGTACGAGCAGTACTTC.

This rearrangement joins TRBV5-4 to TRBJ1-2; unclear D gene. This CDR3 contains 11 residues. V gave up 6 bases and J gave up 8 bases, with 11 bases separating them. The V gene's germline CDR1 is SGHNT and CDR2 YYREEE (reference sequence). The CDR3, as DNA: TGTGCCAGCAACGGACCGGGGGGCTACACCTTC. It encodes CASNGPGGYTF.

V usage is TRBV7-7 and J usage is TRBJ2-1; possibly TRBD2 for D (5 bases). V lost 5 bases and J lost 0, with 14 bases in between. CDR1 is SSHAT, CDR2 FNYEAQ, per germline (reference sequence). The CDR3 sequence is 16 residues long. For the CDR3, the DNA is TGTGCCAGCAGCCCACGGCCGGGGAACTCCTACAATGAGCAGTTCTTC. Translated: CASSPRPGNSYNEQFF.

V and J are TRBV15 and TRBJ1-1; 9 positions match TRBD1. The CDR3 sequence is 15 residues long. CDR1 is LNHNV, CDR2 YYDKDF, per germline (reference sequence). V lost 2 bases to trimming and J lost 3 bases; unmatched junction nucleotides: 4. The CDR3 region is CATSRPRQGDTEAFF. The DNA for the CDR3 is TGTGCCACCAGCAGACCAAGACAGGGGGACACTGAAGCTTTCTTT.

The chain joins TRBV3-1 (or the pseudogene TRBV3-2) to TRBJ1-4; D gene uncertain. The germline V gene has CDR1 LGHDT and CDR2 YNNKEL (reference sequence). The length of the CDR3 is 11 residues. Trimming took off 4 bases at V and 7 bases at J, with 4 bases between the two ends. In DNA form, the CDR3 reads TGTGCCAGCAGCCTCGTTGAAAAACTGTTTTTT. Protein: CASSLVEKLFF.